Each of the 29 T cell receptor beta chains below was sequenced from the same sample in a study of shared clonotypes between healthy human individuals. This table comes from immunoSEQ multiplex PCR, and its TCRdb copy is limited to in-frame clones, with some not included. In the table there are about 1.5 million clones, about 98% of which are singletons. Sequencing input: naive CD4+ T cells sorted from blood. As to subset: CD45RA+ positively selected. These receptors originate from a man aged 25-45 years in good health.

As to this clone: This sample includes further DNA sequences coding for the same CDR3. The rearrangement joins TRBV7-9 to TRBJ2-2; a weak D match, TRBD2 (6 bases). The length of the CDR3 is 14 residues. Germline V gives CDR1 SEHNR, CDR2 FQNEAQ (reference sequence). V shed 1 base and J shed 5 bases, with 8 bases lying between them. This chain's CDR3 is CASSLGRGTGELFF. The CDR3 nucleotides read TGTGCCAGCAGCTTAGGTCGGGGGACCGGGGAGCTGTTTTTT.

This chain uses TRBV2 with TRBJ2-6; D is uncertain. The V gene lost 2 bases and the J gene lost 2 bases, with 7 bases spanning the gap. Germline CDR1 SNHLY, CDR2 FYNNEI. The CDR3 is made up of 15 amino acids. The CDR3 protein is CASSERLPGANVLTF. As DNA, the CDR3 is TGTGCCAGCAGTGAACGTCTCCCTGGGGCCAACGTCCTGACTTTC. Using reference TRBV2 and TRBJ2-6 for the parts outside the CDR3, the full variable domain is EPEVTQTPSHQVTQMGQEVILRCVPISNHLYFYWYRQILGQKVEFLVSFYNNEISEKSEIFDDQFSVERPDGSNFTLKIRSTKLEDSAMYFCASSERLPGANVLTFGAGSRLTVL.

The chain carries TRBV27 and TRBJ2-7, with 8 bases matching TRBD1. Germline V gene lookup returns CDR1 MNHEY and CDR2 SMNVEV (reference sequence). This CDR3 is 18 amino acids long. V lost 3 bases to trimming and J lost 6 bases; unmatched junction nucleotides: 19. CDR3 DNA sequence: TGTGCCAGCAGTTTTTTAACCGGGACAGGTCTTACGGAGGGCGAGCAGTACTTC. Translating gives CASSFLTGTGLTEGEQYF.

The chain is built from TRBV7-3 and TRBJ2-7; D remains unclear. This CDR3 is 12 amino acids long. V was shortened by 5 bases and J by 4 bases, with 9 bases between the two germline ends. CDR1 SGHTA and CDR2 FQGTGA come from the germline V gene. The CDR3 sequence: CASSPDGYEQYF. CDR3 coding DNA: TGTGCCAGCAGCCCCGACGGGTACGAGCAGTACTTC.

This clone was seen just once. The rearrangement links TRBV29-1 to TRBJ1-1, with 9 bases matching TRBD1. Trimming removed 2 bases from V and 1 base from J; junction bases left unmatched: 14. The CDR3 extends over 18 amino acids. CDR1 is SQVTM, CDR2 ANQGSEA, per germline. The CDR3, as DNA: TGCAGCGTTGAACACGCAACAGGGGGCTGGTTCGGGAACACTGAAGCTTTCTTT. Protein: CSVEHATGGWFGNTEAFF.

The V and J genes are TRBV19 and TRBJ2-2; D unresolved. The CDR3 has 13 amino acids. Deletions cut 1 base from V and 7 bases from J, with 7 bases between. Germline CDR1 LNHDA, CDR2 SQIVND (reference sequence). CDR3 DNA sequence: TGTGCCAGTAGTATAGGAAGCGTCGGGGAGCTGTTTTTT. It is translated as CASSIGSVGELFF.

The V and J genes are TRBV11-2 and TRBJ2-3; no clear D. V shed 2 bases and J shed 6 bases, with 12 bases lying between them. CDR1 is SGHAT, CDR2 FQNNGV, per germline. The CDR3 length is 14 residues. The CDR3 region has the DNA TGTGCCAGCAGCTTACGCCGACCTTCCGATACGCAGTATTTT. Encoded protein: CASSLRRPSDTQYF.

The V call is TRBV11-3, the J call TRBJ2-1; no definite D call. This CDR3 is built from 13 residues. V lost 3 bases to trimming and J lost 11 bases, with 14 bases between them. Germline V gene lookup returns CDR1 SGHNT and CDR2 YENEEA. The CDR3 DNA follows: TGTGCCAGCAGCTTCCCCGACGGCCTCCAGCAGTTCTTC. It translates to CASSFPDGLQQFF.

The chain couples TRBV5-4 to TRBJ2-7, with 11 bases that match TRBD2. This CDR3 spans 15 amino acids. V lost 4 bases to trimming and J lost 6 bases; unmatched junction nucleotides: 9. The V gene's germline CDR1 is SGHNT and CDR2 YYREEE (reference sequence). CDR3 protein: CASSHPSGRLTEQYF. The CDR3 DNA is TGTGCCAGCAGCCACCCTAGCGGGAGGTTAACCGAGCAGTACTTC.

The CDR3, as DNA: TGCAGTGCGCTCTGGTACGAGCAGTACTTC. This codes for CSALWYEQYF. The V and J genes are TRBV20-1 and TRBJ2-7; D is uncertain. The V gene lost 6 bases and the J gene lost 4 bases, with 7 bases spanning the gap. The CDR3 totals 10 residues. Germline CDR1 and CDR2: DFQATT and SNEGSKA (reference sequence).

The chain carries TRBV5-4 and TRBJ2-7; tentatively, D is TRBD2 (6 bases). CDR1 and CDR2 from the germline V gene are SGHNT and YYREEE (reference sequence). Between the trimmed V and J ends, which lost 3 bases and 1 base, there was a span of 17 bases. The CDR3 contains 16 residues. CDR3 protein: CASSSPSIGGSYEQYF. The CDR3 DNA reads as TGTGCCAGCAGCTCACCTTCGATTGGGGGGTCCTACGAGCAGTACTTC.

The chain couples TRBV28 to TRBJ2-3; 8 bases match TRBD1. The CDR3 length is 15 residues. Germline CDR1 is MDHEN and CDR2 is SYDVKM. V gave up 6 bases and J gave up 2 bases; unmatched junction bases: 7. The CDR3 is CASRTGTGSTDTQYF. In DNA form, the CDR3 reads TGTGCCAGCAGGACCGGGACAGGATCCACAGATACGCAGTATTTT.

This clone was recorded only once. The chain recombines TRBV7-2 with TRBJ2-1; D gene unclear. This CDR3 is built from 16 residues. Germline-derived CDR1 and CDR2 are SGHTA and FQGNSA. Deletions cut 0 bases from V and 3 bases from J, with 12 bases between. The CDR3 DNA is TGTGCCAGCAGCTTAGCGCGACCGCTAGTCTACAATGAGCAGTTCTTC. It is translated as CASSLARPLVYNEQFF.

V and J are TRBV5-8 and TRBJ2-7, with a weak D call TRBD1 (5 bases). Trimming shortened V by 0 bases and J by 3 bases, and 13 bases separated the two germline ends. The CDR3 spans 15 residues. The germline V gene has CDR1 SGHTS and CDR2 YDEGEE. The CDR3 here is CASSLGGQRLYEQYF. CDR3 nucleotide sequence: TGTGCCAGCAGCTTGGGCGGACAACGCCTCTACGAGCAGTACTTC.

CDR3 nucleotides: TGTGCCAGTAGCCCTGGGAATAGGGGACTGGATGGCTACACCTTC. Translation: CASSPGNRGLDGYTF. V gene TRBV19 combines with J gene TRBJ1-2, with a weak D call TRBD1 (5 bases). CDR1 and CDR2 (germline): LNHDA, SQIVND (reference sequence). The CDR3 is 15 amino acids. The V end was cut by 6 bases, the J end by 6 bases, with 20 bases between. The full variable domain, in which reference TRBV19 and TRBJ1-2 provide the parts outside the CDR3, is DGGITQSPKYLFRKEGQNVTLSCEQNLNHDAMYWYRQDPGQGLRLIYYSQIVNDFQKGDIAEGYSVSREKKESFPLTVTSAQKNPTAFYLCASSPGNRGLDGYTFGSGTRLTVV.

The chain uses TRBV6-6 and TRBJ1-2; D not certain. Germline V lookup: CDR1 MNHNY, CDR2 SVGAGI (reference sequence). The CDR3 is 13 residues long. The V gene lost 3 bases and the J gene lost 8 bases, with 13 bases spanning the gap. CDR3 bases: TGTGCCAGCAGTTATGAGTGGCTGTGGGGCTACACCTTC. Translating it yields CASSYEWLWGYTF.

The genes are TRBV19 and TRBJ1-2, with unresolved D. The CDR3 loop spans 9 amino acids. CDR1 and CDR2 (germline): LNHDA, SQIVND (reference sequence). V dropped 7 bases and J dropped 8 bases, with 5 bases sitting between them. CDR3 nucleotide sequence: TGTGCCAGTAAGGCCGGCTACACCTTC. Translating it yields CASKAGYTF.

The chain links TRBV21-1 to TRBJ1-2; the table's D call, TRBD1, has no DNA check behind it. TRBV21-1 is annotated as a pseudogene. This CDR3 comprises 15 residues. Written as DNA, the CDR3 is TGTGCCAGCAGCAAGATGTGGGGACAGCCCTATGGCTACACCTTC. Translated, it gives CASSKMWGQPYGYTF.

CDR3 sequence reads: CASSVGLAGTSSYEQYF. CDR3 DNA sequence: TGTGCCAGCAGCGTAGGGCTAGCGGGAACAAGCTCCTACGAGCAGTACTTC. This chain links TRBV9 with TRBJ2-7; 9 bases are shared with TRBD2. Germline CDR1 SGDLS, CDR2 YYNGEE. The CDR3 length is 17 residues. The J segment lost 0 bases and the V segment lost 0 bases, leaving 7 bases of the junction unmatched.

With respect to this clone: Within the sample, other DNA sequences also encode this same CDR3. V gene TRBV5-1 combines with J gene TRBJ2-5; D uncertain. Germline assignment: CDR1 SGHRS and CDR2 YFSETQ. The CDR3 is 14 residues long. V was cut by 0 bases and J by 1 base, with 7 bases left in between. CDR3 DNA sequence: TGCGCCAGCAGCTTGGCCCCAGGCCAAGAGACCCAGTACTTC. Translation gives CASSLAPGQETQYF.

This clone has only one observation. The V gene is TRBV18, the J gene TRBJ2-2; D remains ambiguous. With 3 bases removed from V and 1 base from J, the gap between germline ends came to 9 bases. Germline assignment: CDR1 KGHSH and CDR2 LQKENI. CDR3 length: 15 residues. As DNA, the CDR3 is TGTGCCAGCTCACCCGACCCAGTGAACACCGGGGAGCTGTTTTTT. This translates into CASSPDPVNTGELFF. Supplemented by reference TRBV18 and TRBJ2-2, the full variable domain reads NAGVMQNPRHLVRRRGQEARLRCSPMKGHSHVYWYRQLPEEGLKFMVYLQKENIIDESGMPKERFSAEFPKEGPSILRIQQVVRGDSAAYFCASSPDPVNTGELFFGEGSRLTVL.

J is TRBJ2-7 and V is TRBV7-3, with 10 bases aligning to TRBD2. The germline gives CDR1 SGHTA, CDR2 FQGTGA. V was pared by 0 bases and J by 6 bases, with 11 bases of the junction left unmatched. The CDR3 sequence is 17 residues long. The CDR3 coding sequence is TGTGCCAGCAGCTTAACGGGGTCGCTAGCGGGAGCGGGCGAGCAGTACTTC. Translation: CASSLTGSLAGAGEQYF.

The chain recombines TRBV7-9 with TRBJ2-1; D is perhaps TRBD1 (6 bases). The CDR3 contains 19 residues. Trimming cost V 0 bases and J 7 bases, with 25 bases left between them. Germline values: CDR1 SEHNR, CDR2 FQNEAQ (reference sequence). The CDR3 coding sequence is TGTGCCAGCAGCTTAGCGCTTAGTACAGGGAGTATCTGGGGGAATGAGCAGTTCTTC. The encoded protein is CASSLALSTGSIWGNEQFF.

V is TRBV7-9 and J is TRBJ2-7; 8 bases line up with TRBD2. Germline V lookup: CDR1 SEHNR, CDR2 FQNEAQ (reference sequence). V lost 0 bases, J lost 9 bases, and 1 base stayed unmatched. This CDR3 is 12 amino acids long. CDR3 nucleotide sequence: TGTGCCAGCAGCTTAGCGAGCGGGGGGCAGTACTTC. Translation gives CASSLASGGQYF.

The chain employs TRBV30 and TRBJ1-3; a weak D match, TRBD1 (6 bases). The germline V gene encodes CDR1 GTSNPN and CDR2 SVGIG (reference sequence). The germline V and J ends were trimmed by 0 bases and 4 bases, with 28 bases remaining between them. CDR3 length: 20 residues. Here the CDR3 reads CAWSVRGTSGAGAPGNTIYF. The CDR3, as DNA: TGTGCCTGGAGTGTACGGGGCACCTCAGGGGCAGGGGCGCCCGGAAACACCATATATTTT.

This chain joins TRBV7-8 and TRBJ2-7; 9 bases map to TRBD2. CDR1 SGHVS and CDR2 FQNEAQ come from the germline V gene. The V segment lost 3 bases and the J segment 4 bases; nucleotides outside the gene matches: 13. The CDR3 extends over 17 amino acids. The DNA for the CDR3 is TGTGCCAGCAGCTTTGGGGCTAGCGGGATTGGGACTTACGAGCAGTACTTC. Protein sequence: CASSFGASGIGTYEQYF.

This chain joins TRBV5-4 and TRBJ2-1; D tentatively fits TRBD1 or TRBD2 (5 bases each). The V and J ends lost 4 bases and 0 bases respectively, with 11 bases between them. Germline V lookup: CDR1 SGHNT, CDR2 YYREEE (reference sequence). The CDR3 sequence is 15 residues long. The DNA for the CDR3 is TGTGCCAGCAGCGACGGGACCCGCTCCTACAATGAGCAGTTCTTC. This codes for CASSDGTRSYNEQFF.

The CDR3 coding sequence is TGTGCCAGCAGCTTAGGAGGCCACAGCACAGATACGCAGTATTTT. Its translation is CASSLGGHSTDTQYF. The chain couples TRBV7-2 to TRBJ2-3, with D unresolved. V lost 1 base and J 0 bases, leaving 8 bases between the germline ends. This CDR3 contains 15 residues. Germline loops: CDR1 SGHTA, CDR2 FQGNSA.

The chain joins TRBV28 to TRBJ2-7; maybe TRBD2 (5 bases). Trimming shortened V by 6 bases and J by 4 bases, and 16 bases separated the two germline ends. The CDR3 covers 14 residues. CDR1 MDHEN and CDR2 SYDVKM come from the germline V gene. Here the CDR3 reads CASSRGSVIYEQYF. For the CDR3, the DNA is TGTGCCAGCAGCCGGGGTTCGGTCATATACGAGCAGTACTTC.